These 20 T cell receptor beta chains came from one sample sequenced in a study of blood T cell repertoires in COVID-19. Produced via immunoSEQ multiplex PCR; TCRdb's table is partial and in-frame only. Of approximately 360,000 clones in the sample, around 92% were seen once. The sequenced sample was peripheral blood. The receptors shown here come from a man aged 40-50 years with acute or convalescent COVID-19.

This clone is a singleton in its sample. The rearrangement links TRBV9 to TRBJ2-7; the match to TRBD2 covers 12 bases. V lost 4 bases, J lost 0 bases, and 8 bases stayed unmatched. The V gene's germline CDR1 is SGDLS and CDR2 YYNGEE. The CDR3 has 17 amino acids. In nucleotides, the CDR3 is TGTGCCAGCAGCCCCCGGACTAGCGGGACCTACTCCTACGAGCAGTACTTC. The encoded protein is CASSPRTSGTYSYEQYF.

The CDR3 DNA reads TGTGCCACCCGGGACAGGGTGGACCAGCCCCAGCATTTT. This gives the protein CATRDRVDQPQHF. J is TRBJ1-5 and V is TRBV19, with 9 nucleotides matching TRBD1. Germline assignment: CDR1 LNHDA and CDR2 SQIVND (reference sequence). The CDR3 consists of 13 residues. V lost 10 bases and J lost 7; bases outside the gene matches: 8.

The chain combines TRBV5-4 with TRBJ2-5; tentatively, D is TRBD2 (5 bases). CDR3 length equals 13 residues. The germline V gene encodes CDR1 SGHNT and CDR2 YYREEE (reference sequence). V lost 2 bases, J lost 4 bases, and 9 bases lay in between. The CDR3 DNA follows: TGTGCCAGCAGCTTCGACGGAGGAGAGACCCAGTACTTC. It translates to CASSFDGGETQYF.

V is TRBV6-2 or TRBV6-3 and J is TRBJ1-2; D perhaps matches TRBD1 (6 bases). The V end lost 0 bases, the J end lost 6 bases, and 20 bases lay between the germline ends. Germline CDR1 is MNHEY and CDR2 is SVGEGT. The CDR3 sequence is 17 residues long. The CDR3 protein is CASSYSLTGRKSNGYTF. CDR3 in DNA: TGTGCCAGCAGTTACTCGTTGACAGGCCGGAAATCTAATGGCTACACCTTC.

The sample holds one count of this clone. The chain joins TRBV19 to TRBJ1-3; D might be TRBD1 (6 bases). Trimming left V 5 bases short and J 0 bases short, with 14 bases between. CDR3 length: 16 amino acids. Germline V gene sequence: CDR1 LNHDA, CDR2 SQIVND (reference sequence). The CDR3 region has the DNA TGTGCCAGTAGTCCAACAGGGTACGGCTCTGGAAACACCATATATTTT. Its translation: CASSPTGYGSGNTIYF.

This clone has only one observation. The V and J genes are TRBV27 and TRBJ2-1; D is unresolved. The germline V and J ends were trimmed by 5 bases and 7 bases, with 6 bases remaining between them. The germline V gene has CDR1 MNHEY and CDR2 SMNVEV (reference sequence). The CDR3 runs to 11 residues. For the CDR3, the DNA is TGTGCCAGCAGTGGAGCTAATGAGCAGTTCTTC. It encodes CASSGANEQFF.

The V and J genes are TRBV25-1 and TRBJ1-1; D not certain. The germline CDR1 and CDR2 sequences are MGHDK and SYGVNS. V lost 5 bases to trimming and J lost 8 bases, with 15 bases between them. There are 13 residues in the CDR3. Here the CDR3 DNA reads TGTGCCAGCAGTACGCGTGCAGGCCTGGAAGCTTTCTTT. Protein sequence: CASSTRAGLEAFF.

This chain links TRBV28 with TRBJ1-1; 7 positions match TRBD1. Germline assignment: CDR1 MDHEN and CDR2 SYDVKM. CDR3 length: 15 residues. V shed 6 bases, J shed 1 base, and the junction held 8 bases outside the gene matches. Here the CDR3 reads CASRKGQLGNTEAFF. CDR3 sequence (DNA): TGTGCCAGCAGAAAGGGACAGTTAGGGAACACTGAAGCTTTCTTT.

The chain has TRBV28 and TRBJ2-7; D uncertain. The length of the CDR3 is 15 residues. Deletions cut 5 bases from V and 1 base from J, with 15 bases between. CDR1 and CDR2 from the germline V gene are MDHEN and SYDVKM. The CDR3, as DNA: TGTGCCAGCAGTCTCAGTGGAGTAGTTTCCTACGAGCAGTACTTC. This translates into CASSLSGVVSYEQYF.

J is TRBJ1-5 and V is TRBV28, with D perhaps TRBD1 (5 bases). The CDR3 is 21 amino acids. Per the germline V gene, CDR1 is MDHEN and CDR2 is SYDVKM. V was cut by 3 bases and J by 0 bases, with 27 bases left in between. This CDR3 reads CASSFIFPDRTPPNSNQPQHF. The CDR3 DNA reads as TGTGCCAGCAGTTTCATTTTCCCAGACAGAACCCCGCCGAATAGCAATCAGCCCCAGCATTTT.

The chain employs TRBV5-6 and TRBJ2-5, with a weak D call TRBD1 (6 bases). The V end was cut by 2 bases, the J end by 2 bases, with 7 bases between. The CDR3 covers 13 residues. Germline V CDR1 and CDR2: SGHDT, YYEEEE. CDR3 DNA sequence: TGTGCCAGCAGCTTTCAGGGGCAAGAGACCCAGTACTTC. This sequence encodes CASSFQGQETQYF.

The rearrangement joins TRBV9 to TRBJ2-5, with D maybe TRBD2 (6 bases). V was trimmed by 0 bases and J by 2 bases, leaving 11 bases between them. Germline assignment: CDR1 SGDLS and CDR2 YYNGEE. This CDR3 contains 15 residues. CDR3 sequence reads: CASSVAGGMQETQYF. The CDR3 nucleotides read TGTGCCAGCAGCGTAGCTGGGGGGATGCAAGAGACCCAGTACTTC.

The rearrangement uses TRBV12-5 and TRBJ1-1; tentative D call: TRBD1 (5 bases). CDR3 length equals 16 residues. Germline values: CDR1 LGHNT, CDR2 FRNRAP. V was shortened by 7 bases and J by 2 bases, with 20 bases between the two germline ends. CDR3 in DNA: TGTGCTAGTGACCCATCCTTGGGGCAGAGAAACACTGAAGCTTTCTTT. This gives the protein CASDPSLGQRNTEAFF.

V gene TRBV3-1 (or the pseudogene TRBV3-2) combines with J gene TRBJ2-7; 9 bases match TRBD2. The CDR3 contains 17 residues. V lost 4 bases, J lost 3 bases, and 13 bases stayed unmatched. In germline, CDR1 is LGHDT, CDR2 YNNKEL (reference sequence). The CDR3 region is CASSRGSGAGGFYEQYF. CDR3 nucleotide sequence: TGTGCCAGCAGCCGAGGAAGTGGGGCGGGAGGGTTCTACGAGCAGTACTTC.

The chain is built from TRBV30 and TRBJ2-3; D is unresolved. In germline, CDR1 is GTSNPN, CDR2 SVGIG (reference sequence). V was cut by 7 bases and J by 0 bases, with 11 bases left in between. The CDR3 is made up of 13 amino acids. DNA for the CDR3: TGTGCCTTTCTCGGAGCTAGCACAGATACGCAGTATTTT. As protein: CAFLGASTDTQYF.

This chain joins TRBV19 and TRBJ2-7; D remains ambiguous. The V gene's germline CDR1 is LNHDA and CDR2 SQIVND (reference sequence). V lost 3 bases to trimming and J lost 0 bases, with 6 bases between them. The CDR3 has 13 amino acids. This chain's CDR3 is CASSIGYSYEQYF. The CDR3 DNA sequence: TGTGCCAGTAGTATCGGGTACTCCTACGAGCAGTACTTC.

The chain joins TRBV15 to TRBJ2-7; 8 bases line up with TRBD1. Per the germline V gene, CDR1 is LNHNV and CDR2 is YYDKDF (reference sequence). The CDR3 runs 16 residues. Unmatched junction bases numbered 9, after V lost 0 bases and J lost 5 bases. CDR3 protein: CATSRDLWLQGDEQYF. CDR3 DNA sequence: TGTGCCACCAGCAGAGATCTCTGGCTACAGGGGGACGAGCAGTACTTC.

Comment on this clone: Other nucleotide sequences from this sample produce the same CDR3. The chain joins TRBV28 to TRBJ1-2, with 10 positions matching TRBD1. The V and J ends lost 6 bases and 6 bases, in that order; junction bases with no gene match: 4. The CDR3 runs to 13 residues. Germline V gives CDR1 MDHEN, CDR2 SYDVKM. In nucleotides, the CDR3 is TGTGCCAGCAGCCTAGGGACAGGGGATGGCTACACCTTC. Protein sequence: CASSLGTGDGYTF.

The chain recombines TRBV7-8 with TRBJ2-5; D gene uncertain. V lost 0 bases, J lost 0 bases, and 5 bases lay in between. The CDR3 runs to 14 residues. The germline V gene has CDR1 SGHVS and CDR2 FQNEAQ. The CDR3 DNA is TGTGCCAGCAGCTTAGCTTCGTACCAAGAGACCCAGTACTTC. Its protein product is CASSLASYQETQYF. Based on the CDR3 plus reference TRBV7-8 and TRBJ2-5, the full variable domain is GAGVSQSPRYKVAKRGQDVALRCDPISGHVSLFWYQQALGQGPEFLTYFQNEAQLDKSGLPSDRFFAERPEGSVSTLKIQRTQQEDSAVYLCASSLASYQETQYFGPGTRLLVL.

The V gene is TRBV6-5, the J gene TRBJ2-1, with D possibly TRBD1 on 5 matching bases. From germline, CDR1 is MNHEY and CDR2 SVGAGI. V was trimmed by 4 bases and J by 8 bases, leaving 9 bases between them. This CDR3 contains 12 residues. In nucleotides, the CDR3 is TGTGCCAGCAGTTCGTCAGGGTATGAGCAGTTCTTC. This encodes CASSSSGYEQFF.